Given below is one T cell receptor (beta chain) in context. The sample is drawn from a study of cytotoxic CD8 clonotypes in ibrutinib-treated CLL. Germline loops: CDR1 MNHNS, CDR2 SASEGT. The CDR3 has 13 amino acids. The method was immunoSEQ multiplex PCR; TCRdb's version includes in-frame clones alone and lacks a portion of them. The sample includes tens of thousands of clones, 60% to 80% of them seen just once. The clonotype was recovered from a human donor with chronic lymphocytic leukemia. Sequenced here: PBMCs, sampled after 24 months of ibrutinib treatment. The chain is built from TRBV6-1 and TRBJ2-7, with D maybe TRBD2 (5 bases). The CDR3 sequence is CAYRTGSFYEQYF. CDR3 nucleotide sequence: TGTGCTTACCGAACGGGGAGTTTCTACGAGCAGTACTTC.